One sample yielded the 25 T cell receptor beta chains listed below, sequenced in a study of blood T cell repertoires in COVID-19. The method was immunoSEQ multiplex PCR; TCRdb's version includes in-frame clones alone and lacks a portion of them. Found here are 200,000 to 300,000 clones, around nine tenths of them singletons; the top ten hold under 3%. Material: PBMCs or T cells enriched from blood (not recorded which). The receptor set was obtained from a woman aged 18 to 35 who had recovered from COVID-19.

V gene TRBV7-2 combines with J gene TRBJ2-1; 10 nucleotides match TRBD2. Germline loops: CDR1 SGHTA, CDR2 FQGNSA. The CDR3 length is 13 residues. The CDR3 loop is CASNPLAGVEQFF. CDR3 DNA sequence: TGTGCTTCGAACCCCCTAGCGGGAGTTGAGCAGTTCTTC. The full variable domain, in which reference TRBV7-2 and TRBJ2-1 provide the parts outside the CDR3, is GAGVSQSPSNKVTEKGKDVELRCDPISGHTALYWYRQSLGQGLEFLIYFQGNSAPDKSGLPSDRFSAERTGGSVSTLTIQRTQQEDSAVYLCASNPLAGVEQFFGPGTRLTVL.

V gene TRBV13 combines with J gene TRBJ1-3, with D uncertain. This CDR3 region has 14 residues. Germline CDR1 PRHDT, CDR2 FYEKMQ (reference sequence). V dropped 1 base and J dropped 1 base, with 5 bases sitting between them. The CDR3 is CASSLDVSGNTIYF. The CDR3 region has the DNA TGTGCCAGCAGCTTAGATGTATCTGGAAACACCATATATTTT. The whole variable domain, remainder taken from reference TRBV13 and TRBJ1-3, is AAGVIQSPRHLIKEKRETATLKCYPIPRHDTVYWYQQGPGQDPQFLISFYEKMQSDKGSIPDRFSAQQFSDYHSELNMSSLELGDSALYFCASSLDVSGNTIYFGEGSWLTVV.

The CDR3 spells CASSQSGGLNQPQHF. The CDR3 coding sequence is TGTGCCAGTAGCCAATCCGGGGGACTAAATCAGCCCCAGCATTTT. The chain employs TRBV19 and TRBJ1-5; D perhaps matches TRBD1 (5 bases). Trimming removed 6 bases at V and 4 bases at J, with 16 bases between. The length of the CDR3 is 15 residues. Germline V gene data show CDR1 as LNHDA and CDR2 as SQIVND (reference sequence).

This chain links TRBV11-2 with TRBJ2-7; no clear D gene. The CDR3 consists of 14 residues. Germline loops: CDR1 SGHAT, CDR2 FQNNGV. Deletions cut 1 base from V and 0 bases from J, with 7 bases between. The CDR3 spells CASSLAYSSYEQYF. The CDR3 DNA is TGTGCCAGCAGCTTAGCTTATAGCTCCTACGAGCAGTACTTC.

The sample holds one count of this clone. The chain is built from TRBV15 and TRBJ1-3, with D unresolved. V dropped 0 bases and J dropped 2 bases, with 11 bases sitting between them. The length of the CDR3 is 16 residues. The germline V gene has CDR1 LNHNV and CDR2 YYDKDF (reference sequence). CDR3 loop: CATSRDRGSTGNTIYF. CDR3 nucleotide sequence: TGTGCCACCAGCAGAGATCGAGGATCTACTGGAAACACCATATATTTT.

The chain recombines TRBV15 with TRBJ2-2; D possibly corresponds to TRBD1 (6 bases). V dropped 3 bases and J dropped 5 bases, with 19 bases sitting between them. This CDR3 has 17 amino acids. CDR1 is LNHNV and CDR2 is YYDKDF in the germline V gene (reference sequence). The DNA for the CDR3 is TGTGCCACCAGCAGGGGTACTCGGGACATAGGGACCGGGGAGCTGTTTTTT. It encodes CATSRGTRDIGTGELFF. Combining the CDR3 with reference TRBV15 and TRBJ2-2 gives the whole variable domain DAMVIQNPRYQVTQFGKPVTLSCSQTLNHNVMYWYQQKSSQAPKLLFHYYDKDFNNEADTPDNFQSRRPNTSFCFLDIRSPGLGDTAMYLCATSRGTRDIGTGELFFGEGSRLTVL.

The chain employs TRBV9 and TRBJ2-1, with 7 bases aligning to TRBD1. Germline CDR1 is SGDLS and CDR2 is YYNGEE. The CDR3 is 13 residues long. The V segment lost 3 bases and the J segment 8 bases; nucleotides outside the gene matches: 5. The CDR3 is CASSGRQGHEQFF. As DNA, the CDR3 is TGTGCCAGCAGCGGCCGACAGGGCCATGAGCAGTTCTTC. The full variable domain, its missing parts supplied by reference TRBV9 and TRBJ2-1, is DSGVTQTPKHLITATGQRVTLRCSPRSGDLSVYWYQQSLDQGLQFLIQYYNGEERAKGNILERFSAQQFPDLHSELNLSSLELGDSALYFCASSGRQGHEQFFGPGTRLTVL.

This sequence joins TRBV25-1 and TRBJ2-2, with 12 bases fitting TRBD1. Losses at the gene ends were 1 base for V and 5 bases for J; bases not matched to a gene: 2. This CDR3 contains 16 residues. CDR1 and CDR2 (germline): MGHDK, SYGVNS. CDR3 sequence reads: CASSEWGQGATGELFF. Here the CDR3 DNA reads TGTGCCAGCAGTGAATGGGGACAGGGGGCAACCGGGGAGCTGTTTTTT.

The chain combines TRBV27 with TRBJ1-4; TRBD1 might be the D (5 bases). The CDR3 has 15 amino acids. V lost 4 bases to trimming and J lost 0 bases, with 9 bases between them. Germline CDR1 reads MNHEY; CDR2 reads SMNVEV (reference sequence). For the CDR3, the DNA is TGTGCCAGCAGTTACGGACACGCAACTAATGAAAAACTGTTTTTT. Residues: CASSYGHATNEKLFF.

DNA for the CDR3: TGTGCCAGCAGCTTAAGAGGGACTAGCGGGGGACACAATGAGCAGTTCTTC. It encodes CASSLRGTSGGHNEQFF. This chain joins TRBV7-8 and TRBJ2-1; 14 bases align to TRBD2. CDR1 SGHVS and CDR2 FQNEAQ come from the germline V gene. The CDR3 consists of 17 residues. V lost 2 bases to trimming and J lost 5 bases; unmatched junction nucleotides: 5.

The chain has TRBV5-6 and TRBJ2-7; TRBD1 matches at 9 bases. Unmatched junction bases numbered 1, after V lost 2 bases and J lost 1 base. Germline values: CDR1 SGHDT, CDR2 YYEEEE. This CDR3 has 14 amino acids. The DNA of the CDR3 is TGTGCCAGCAGCTTCGGGACAGGGTCCTACGAGCAGTACTTC. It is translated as CASSFGTGSYEQYF.

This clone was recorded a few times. The chain's CDR3 is CASSYRGPPYEQYF. In nucleotides, the CDR3 is TGTGCCAGCAGTTACAGGGGCCCACCCTACGAGCAGTACTTC. The J gene is TRBJ2-7, the V gene TRBV6-2 or TRBV6-3, with a tentative D call TRBD1 (5 bases). The CDR3 is made up of 14 amino acids. Trimming removed 2 bases at V and 2 bases at J, with 10 bases between. Per the germline V gene, CDR1 is MNHEY and CDR2 is SVGEGT.

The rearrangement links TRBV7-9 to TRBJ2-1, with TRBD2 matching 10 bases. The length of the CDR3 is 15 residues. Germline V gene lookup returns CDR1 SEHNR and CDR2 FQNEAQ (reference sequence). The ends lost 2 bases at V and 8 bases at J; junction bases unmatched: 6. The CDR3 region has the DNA TGTGCCAGCAGCTTACTAGCGGGAGTCGGGGATGAGCAGTTCTTC. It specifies CASSLLAGVGDEQFF. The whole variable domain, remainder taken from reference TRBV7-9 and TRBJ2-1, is DTGVSQNPRHKITKRGQNVTFRCDPISEHNRLYWYRQTLGQGPEFLTYFQNEAQLEKSRLLSDRFSAERPKGSFSTLEIQRTEQGDSAMYLCASSLLAGVGDEQFFGPGTRLTVL.

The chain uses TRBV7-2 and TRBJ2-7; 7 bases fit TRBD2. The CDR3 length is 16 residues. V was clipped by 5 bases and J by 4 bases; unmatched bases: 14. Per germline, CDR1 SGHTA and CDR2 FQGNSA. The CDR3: CASSQTGLPILYEQYF. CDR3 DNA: TGTGCCAGCAGCCAAACGGGACTACCCATCCTATACGAGCAGTACTTC.

CDR3 nucleotides: TGTGCCAGCAGCCCCCCAACTAACTATGGCTACACCTTC. Translation: CASSPPTNYGYTF. The chain combines TRBV7-2 with TRBJ1-2; D uncertain. From germline, CDR1 is SGHTA and CDR2 FQGNSA. This CDR3 spans 13 amino acids. V was cut by 5 bases and J by 0 bases, with 7 bases left in between. Full variable domain (rest looked up from reference TRBV7-2 and TRBJ1-2): GAGVSQSPSNKVTEKGKDVELRCDPISGHTALYWYRQSLGQGLEFLIYFQGNSAPDKSGLPSDRFSAERTGGSVSTLTIQRTQQEDSAVYLCASSPPTNYGYTFGSGTRLTVV.

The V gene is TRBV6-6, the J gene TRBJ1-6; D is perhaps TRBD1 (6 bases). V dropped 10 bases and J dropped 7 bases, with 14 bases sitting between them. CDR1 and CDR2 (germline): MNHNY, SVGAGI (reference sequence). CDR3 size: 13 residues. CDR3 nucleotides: TGTGCCACTGGGGGGGCAGAGAATTCACCCCTCCACTTT. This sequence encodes CATGGAENSPLHF.

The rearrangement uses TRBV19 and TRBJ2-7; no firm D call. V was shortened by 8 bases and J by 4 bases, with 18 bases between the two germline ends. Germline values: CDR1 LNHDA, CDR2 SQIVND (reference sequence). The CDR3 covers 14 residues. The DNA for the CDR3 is TGTGCCAGTTCGCTCCATAATCTAGGATACGAGCAGTACTTC. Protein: CASSLHNLGYEQYF.

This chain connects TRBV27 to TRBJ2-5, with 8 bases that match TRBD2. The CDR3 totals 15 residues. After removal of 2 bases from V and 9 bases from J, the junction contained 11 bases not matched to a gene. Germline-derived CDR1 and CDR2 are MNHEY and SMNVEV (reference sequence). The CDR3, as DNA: TGTGCCAGCAGTTTAAGGACTAGCCCGACACGGGCCCAGTACTTC. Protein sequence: CASSLRTSPTRAQYF.

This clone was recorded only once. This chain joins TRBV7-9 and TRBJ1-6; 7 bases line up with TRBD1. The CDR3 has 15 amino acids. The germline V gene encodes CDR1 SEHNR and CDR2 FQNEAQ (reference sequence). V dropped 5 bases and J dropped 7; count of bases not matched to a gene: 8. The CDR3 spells CASSPPGTVNSPLHF. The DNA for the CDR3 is TGTGCCAGCAGCCCCCCCGGGACAGTCAATTCACCCCTCCACTTT.

CDR3 bases: TGTGCCAGTAGTATAGGTAAATTCACAGATACGCAGTATTTT. Protein: CASSIGKFTDTQYF. The genes are TRBV19 and TRBJ2-3; D is ambiguous. V was cut by 1 base and J by 2 bases, with 7 bases left in between. The CDR3 consists of 14 residues. Germline CDR1 reads LNHDA; CDR2 reads SQIVND (reference sequence).

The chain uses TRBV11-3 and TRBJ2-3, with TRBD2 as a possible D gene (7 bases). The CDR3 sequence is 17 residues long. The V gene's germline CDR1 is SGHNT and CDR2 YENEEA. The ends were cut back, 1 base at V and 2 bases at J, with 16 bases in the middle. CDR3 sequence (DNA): TGTGCCAGCAGCTTAGCTATGGGGGGGCCCATCACAGATACGCAGTATTTT. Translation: CASSLAMGGPITDTQYF.

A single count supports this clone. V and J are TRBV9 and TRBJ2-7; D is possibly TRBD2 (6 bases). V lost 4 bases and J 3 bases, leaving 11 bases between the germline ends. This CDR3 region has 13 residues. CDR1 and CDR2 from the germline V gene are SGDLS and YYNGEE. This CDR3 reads CASSPSGDYEQYF. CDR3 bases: TGTGCCAGCAGCCCCTCGGGGGACTACGAGCAGTACTTC.

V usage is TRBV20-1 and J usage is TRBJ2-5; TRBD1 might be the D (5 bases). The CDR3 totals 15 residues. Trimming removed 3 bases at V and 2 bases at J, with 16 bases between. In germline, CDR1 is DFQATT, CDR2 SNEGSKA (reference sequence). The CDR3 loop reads CSASPATRGQETQYF. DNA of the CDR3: TGCAGTGCTAGTCCAGCCACAAGGGGTCAAGAGACCCAGTACTTC.

CDR3 sequence: CAWSVGVYEQYF. The CDR3 DNA follows: TGTGCCTGGAGTGTCGGAGTATACGAGCAGTACTTC. The V and J genes are TRBV30 and TRBJ2-7; D is uncertain. Germline CDR1 reads GTSNPN; CDR2 reads SVGIG (reference sequence). The CDR3 is 12 residues long. Trimming removed 0 bases at V and 4 bases at J, with 7 bases between.

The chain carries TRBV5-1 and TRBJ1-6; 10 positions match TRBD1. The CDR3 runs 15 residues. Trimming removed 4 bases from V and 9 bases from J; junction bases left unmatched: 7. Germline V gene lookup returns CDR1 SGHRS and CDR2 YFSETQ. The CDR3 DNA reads TGCGCCAGCAGCGGGACAGGGGAAGGTTCTTCACCCCTCCACTTT. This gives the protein CASSGTGEGSSPLHF.